This T cell receptor (beta chain) was sequenced in a study of post-analysis software for immune sequencing data. Unique molecular identifiers were built into the TCR beta cDNA libraries. TCRdb re-called the PCR reads through MiXCR, storing one row per CDR3 protein. The sample has approximately 570,000 distinct CDR3 sequences, around 44% seen once. In its sample, this clonotype was seen a few times. Its antigen is not identified. This CDR3 region has 15 residues. Germline CDR1 reads LGHNA; CDR2 reads YNFKEQ. Deletions cut 0 bases from V and 2 bases from J, with 10 bases between. Broader study findings: In patients, roughly 5 TRBV segments were more frequent than in controls, with TRBV5-6, TRBV5-1 and TRBV20-1 among them.

The clonotype comes from a girl between 5 and 17 years old with multiple sclerosis. The sample was blood. The chain uses TRBV4-2 and TRBJ2-5; possibly TRBD1 for D (6 bases). CDR3 nucleotide sequence: TGTGCCAGCAGCCAAGATTCCGGACAGCAAGAGACCCAGTACTTC. Translation: CASSQDSGQQETQYF.